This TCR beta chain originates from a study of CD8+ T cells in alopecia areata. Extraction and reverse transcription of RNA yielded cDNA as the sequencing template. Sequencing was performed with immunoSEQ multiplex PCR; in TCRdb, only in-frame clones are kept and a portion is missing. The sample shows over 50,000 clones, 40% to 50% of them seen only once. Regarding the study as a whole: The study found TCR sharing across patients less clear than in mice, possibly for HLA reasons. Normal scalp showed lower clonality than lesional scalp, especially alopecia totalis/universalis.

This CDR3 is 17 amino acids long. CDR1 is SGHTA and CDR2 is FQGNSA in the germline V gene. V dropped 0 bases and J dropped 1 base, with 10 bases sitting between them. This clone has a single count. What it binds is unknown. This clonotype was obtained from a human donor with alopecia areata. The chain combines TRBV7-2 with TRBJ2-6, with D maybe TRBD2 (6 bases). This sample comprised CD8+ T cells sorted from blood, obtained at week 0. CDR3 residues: CASSLAPRGSGANVLTF. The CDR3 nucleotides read TGTGCCAGCAGCTTAGCCCCCCGGGGGTCTGGGGCCAACGTCCTGACTTTC.